This note documents a single TCR beta chain sequence. This sample is part of a study of control samples from healthy donors and cancer patients. The protocol was immunoSEQ multiplex PCR, while the TCRdb copy is restricted to in-frame clones and leaves out a portion. The profile shows 75,000 to 90,000 clones, approximately 88% of them singletons. Germline loops: CDR1 SGHTA, CDR2 FQGNSA. Trimming cost V 2 bases and J 8 bases, with 18 bases left between them. The CDR3 is 15 amino acids. Sequencing was performed on PBMCs. The source is a woman in her 50s with colorectal cancer. The gene calls are TRBV7-2 and TRBJ1-2; possibly TRBD1 for D (6 bases). CDR3 sequence reads: CASSLRQDSRGGYTF. CDR3 coding DNA: TGTGCCAGCAGCTTAAGACAGGACTCGAGGGGCGGCTACACCTTC.